These 5 T cell receptor beta chains were all obtained from the same sample, sequenced in a study of response to subunit inactivated influenza vaccine. One entry per CDR3 protein results from TCRdb running MiXCR on the RT-PCR reads. The sample consists of 600,000 to 850,000 distinct CDR3 sequences, approximately 15% of them appearing once. The source was PBMCs from blood, collected around two weeks before vaccination. The receptors were sampled from a man aged 50 to 60 who received an inactivated influenza vaccine.

This clonotype occurred a few times. This chain joins TRBV27 and TRBJ1-2; no reliable D call. Trimming shortened V by 0 bases and J by 6 bases, and 14 bases separated the two germline ends. Germline V gene data show CDR1 as MNHEY and CDR2 as SMNVEV (reference sequence). The CDR3 spans 15 residues. For the CDR3, the DNA is TGTGCCAGCAGTTTATCGTGGCGAGAGACTAATGGCTACACCTTC. Protein: CASSLSWRETNGYTF.

V usage is TRBV5-1 and J usage is TRBJ2-6; D not certain. Trimming pared 7 bases from V and 4 bases from J, leaving 15 bases between. Germline CDR1 reads SGHRS; CDR2 reads YFSETQ. The CDR3 is made up of 15 amino acids. The CDR3 here is CASGNGNPGANVLTF. In DNA, the CDR3 is TGCGCCAGCGGAAACGGCAACCCCGGGGCCAACGTCCTGACTTTC.

In its sample, this clonotype was seen a few times. The chain recombines TRBV30 with TRBJ2-7; D is perhaps TRBD2 (6 bases). Germline-derived CDR1 and CDR2 are GTSNPN and SVGIG (reference sequence). The germline V and J ends were trimmed by 3 bases and 4 bases, with 13 bases remaining between them. CDR3 length: 13 residues. Here the CDR3 reads CAWSQIRGYEQYF. The CDR3 bases are TGTGCCTGGAGCCAAATTCGGGGGTACGAGCAGTACTTC.

The CDR3 loop is CASSPRSGQRKTNEKLFF. For the CDR3, the DNA is TGTGCCAGCAGCCCACGATCGGGACAGCGCAAAACTAATGAAAAACTGTTTTTT. The gene calls are TRBV3-1 and TRBJ1-4, with 7 nucleotides matching TRBD1. Germline-derived CDR1 and CDR2 are LGHDT and YNNKEL (reference sequence). The J segment lost 1 base and the V segment lost 4 bases, leaving 12 bases of the junction unmatched. This CDR3 is 18 amino acids long.

This chain connects TRBV5-1 to TRBJ1-4; maybe TRBD1 (5 bases). CDR1 and CDR2 from the germline V gene are SGHRS and YFSETQ. Trimming removed 0 bases from V and 3 bases from J, with 6 bases in between. The CDR3 runs to 14 residues. The CDR3 nucleotides are TGCGCCAGCAGCTTGGGGACATCTAATGAAAAACTGTTTTTT. It translates to CASSLGTSNEKLFF.